One sample yielded the 26 T cell receptor beta chains listed below, sequenced in a study of neurological immune-mediated disorders. Time point in this sample: longitudinal time-point 2. TCRdb re-called the 5' RACE reads with MiXCR, one entry per CDR3 protein. The sample has some 60,000 distinct CDR3 sequences, roughly 10% seen once. Sequenced input: PBMCs. The source is a man under 40 in good health.

In this sample, this clonotype turned up many times. The chain carries TRBV20-1 and TRBJ2-3, with 7 bases identical to TRBD2. J was trimmed by 0 bases and V by 5 bases; bases with no gene match: 5. Germline CDR1 is DFQATT and CDR2 is SNEGSKA (reference sequence). The CDR3 is 14 amino acids. CDR3 sequence reads: CSAGTSESTDTQYF. For the CDR3, the DNA is TGCAGTGCTGGAACTAGCGAGAGCACAGATACGCAGTATTTT.

In its sample, this clonotype was seen many times. V is TRBV20-1 and J is TRBJ1-1; TRBD1 is a possible D gene (5 bases). This CDR3 region has 13 residues. CDR1 is DFQATT, CDR2 SNEGSKA, per germline (reference sequence). The CDR3 DNA is TGCAGGGCGGCGGGGAACGGGGCCACTGAAGCTTTCTTT. Translation gives CRAAGNGATEAFF.

This clonotype was counted at least ten times. The rearrangement uses TRBV9 and TRBJ2-5; TRBD2 matches at 9 bases. Per germline, CDR1 SGDLS and CDR2 YYNGEE. V lost 4 bases to trimming and J lost 2 bases; unmatched junction nucleotides: 18. The CDR3 is 19 residues long. The CDR3 reads CASSPWGSGRRRDQETQYF. In nucleotides, the CDR3 is TGTGCCAGCAGCCCCTGGGGTAGCGGGAGAAGAAGGGATCAAGAGACCCAGTACTTC. The full variable domain, with the rest looked up from reference TRBV9 and TRBJ2-5, is DSGVTQTPKHLITATGQRVTLRCSPRSGDLSVYWYQQSLDQGLQFLIQYYNGEERAKGNILERFSAQQFPDLHSELNLSSLELGDSALYFCASSPWGSGRRRDQETQYFGPGTRLLVL.

This clonotype showed up many times. V and J are TRBV20-1 and TRBJ2-7; TRBD1 matches 11 bases. V was pared by 0 bases and J by 4 bases, with 17 bases of the junction left unmatched. This CDR3 region has 19 residues. Germline V gene lookup returns CDR1 DFQATT and CDR2 SNEGSKA (reference sequence). This CDR3 is CSARELGRGTGGVRYEQYF. CDR3 DNA: TGCAGTGCTAGAGAATTAGGACGCGGGACAGGGGGTGTGAGATACGAGCAGTACTTC.

This clonotype has a count of ten or more. V usage is TRBV5-1 and J usage is TRBJ1-2, with 8 nucleotides matching TRBD1. CDR3 size: 14 residues. The ends lost 0 bases at V and 4 bases at J; junction bases unmatched: 2. Germline V CDR1 and CDR2: SGHRS, YFSETQ. As DNA, the CDR3 is TGCGCCAGCAGCTTGGATCAGGGGGCCTATGGCTACACCTTC. It yields the protein CASSLDQGAYGYTF. Using reference TRBV5-1 and TRBJ1-2 for the parts outside the CDR3, the full variable domain is KAGVTQTPRYLIKTRGQQVTLSCSPISGHRSVSWYQQTPGQGLQFLFEYFSETQRNKGNFPGRFSGRQFSNSRSEMNVSTLELGDSALYLCASSLDQGAYGYTFGSGTRLTVV.

This clonotype appeared many times. J is TRBJ2-7 and V is TRBV12-3 or TRBV12-4, with 10 bases lining up with TRBD2. J was trimmed by 9 bases and V by 6 bases; bases with no gene match: 8. The CDR3 runs 13 residues. The CDR3 region is CASRPGLAATQYF. CDR3 bases: TGTGCCAGCAGGCCCGGACTAGCGGCCACGCAGTACTTC.

This clonotype was recorded at least ten times. The J gene is TRBJ2-1, the V gene TRBV11-2, with D tentatively TRBD1 (5 bases). Trimming removed 5 bases at V and 7 bases at J, with 12 bases between. The germline CDR1 and CDR2 sequences are SGHAT and FQNNGV. This CDR3 contains 13 residues. CDR3 coding DNA: TGTGCCAGCAGCCCTTATGGGGCGAATGAGCAGTTCTTC. Translating it yields CASSPYGANEQFF.

The count of this clonotype is one. A junction boundary mismatches the germline segment, possibly from a read error. The J gene is TRBJ1-2, the V gene TRBV11-2, with 9 bases lining up with TRBD1. Germline lookup yields CDR1 SGHAT and CDR2 FQNNGV. The CDR3 has 19 residues. Here the CDR3 DNA reads TGTGCCAGTAGCTTAAGGGGGGGACAGGGTCACCTACTCAACTATGGCTACACCTTC. The encoded protein is CASSLRGGQGHLLNYGYTF.

In its sample, this clonotype was seen many times. The chain has TRBV20-1 and TRBJ2-7, with D uncertain. Germline V lookup: CDR1 DFQATT, CDR2 SNEGSKA (reference sequence). The CDR3 extends over 12 amino acids. V lost 4 bases and J lost 0, with 7 bases in between. CDR3 in amino acids: CSATDGSYEQYF. CDR3 nucleotide sequence: TGCAGTGCTACGGACGGCTCCTACGAGCAGTACTTC.

This clonotype was found many times. J is TRBJ2-7 and V is TRBV28, with 8 bases matching TRBD1. The ends lost 6 bases at V and 5 bases at J; junction bases unmatched: 6. Germline V gene lookup returns CDR1 MDHEN and CDR2 SYDVKM. This CDR3 has 13 amino acids. CDR3 bases: TGTGCCAGCAGGAGGACAGGGAGCAACGAGCAGTACTTC. It is translated as CASRRTGSNEQYF.

This clonotype was observed a handful of times. The chain employs TRBV7-2 and TRBJ2-7, with D hard to call. Trimming cost V 5 bases and J 5 bases, with 10 bases left between them. The CDR3 is 12 amino acids. CDR1 and CDR2 from the germline V gene are SGHTA and FQGNSA. The CDR3 DNA reads TGTGCCAGCAGCCCCGCCTTCAACGAGCAGTACTTC. This codes for CASSPAFNEQYF.

This clonotype was seen ten or more times. This chain links TRBV27 with TRBJ2-3; 7 positions agree with TRBD2. V lost 2 bases and J lost 5; bases outside the gene matches: 7. The CDR3 runs to 15 residues. Germline assignment: CDR1 MNHEY and CDR2 SMNVEV (reference sequence). The CDR3 nucleotides read TGTGCCAGCAGTTTAATCCAGCGGGACCGAGATACGCAGTATTTT. Translating gives CASSLIQRDRDTQYF.

This clonotype was seen at least ten times. This rearrangement joins TRBV29-1 to TRBJ2-7; 9 nucleotides match TRBD1. This CDR3 is built from 15 residues. After removal of 0 bases from V and 6 bases from J, the junction contained 9 bases not matched to a gene. Germline CDR1 reads SQVTM; CDR2 reads ANQGSEA. Here the CDR3 reads CSVEEIQGARGEQYF. CDR3 nucleotide sequence: TGCAGCGTTGAAGAAATACAGGGGGCAAGGGGCGAGCAGTACTTC.

This clonotype was counted many times. J is TRBJ2-7 and V is TRBV20-1, with 12 bases matching TRBD2. J lost 1 base, V lost 6 bases, and 13 bases had no gene match. This CDR3 contains 17 residues. CDR1 is DFQATT and CDR2 is SNEGSKA in the germline V gene (reference sequence). The CDR3 coding sequence is TGCAGTGCCGAGGGCAGCGGACTAGCGGGGTTTTCCTACGAGCAGTACTTC. Translating gives CSAEGSGLAGFSYEQYF.

This clonotype was seen repeatedly, ten times or more. This chain connects TRBV20-1 to TRBJ2-1; 9 bases agree with TRBD2. The CDR3 runs 17 residues. V lost 3 bases, J lost 8 bases, and 17 bases stayed unmatched. Germline V gives CDR1 DFQATT, CDR2 SNEGSKA (reference sequence). The CDR3 here is CSASTDLISGSGDEQFF. The CDR3 DNA sequence: TGCAGTGCTAGTACGGACCTAATTAGCGGGAGTGGGGATGAGCAGTTCTTC.

This clonotype was counted at least ten times. The gene calls are TRBV3-1 and TRBJ2-7; D is unclear. This CDR3 contains 12 residues. Looked up from germline, CDR1 is LGHDT and CDR2 is YNNKEL (reference sequence). Trimming removed 3 bases at V and 3 bases at J, with 6 bases between. The DNA of the CDR3 is TGTGCCAGCAGCCACCGGAACTACGAGCAGTACTTC. Encoded protein: CASSHRNYEQYF.

This clonotype was detected many times. The V gene is TRBV7-8, the J gene TRBJ1-6, with D unclear. Looked up from germline, CDR1 is SGHVS and CDR2 is FQNEAQ. CDR3 size: 15 residues. Trimming took 1 base from V and 0 from J, leaving 4 bases between them. The CDR3 region is CASSLGVSYNSPLHF. For the CDR3, the DNA is TGTGCCAGCAGCTTAGGGGTCTCCTATAATTCACCCCTCCACTTT.

This clonotype was picked up many times. The chain couples TRBV27 to TRBJ2-7, with 9 bases fitting TRBD1. The CDR3 runs to 15 residues. CDR1 and CDR2 (germline): MNHEY, SMNVEV (reference sequence). J gave up 1 base and V 4 bases, and 5 bases lay outside the gene matches. The CDR3 sequence: CASSSLGTGSYEQYF. The CDR3 region has the DNA TGTGCCAGCAGTTCCCTCGGGACAGGGTCCTACGAGCAGTACTTC.

This clonotype came up many times. The rearrangement links TRBV7-2 to TRBJ2-5; unclear D gene. The CDR3 consists of 13 residues. The germline CDR1 and CDR2 sequences are SGHTA and FQGNSA. The V end lost 3 bases, the J end lost 1 base, and 6 bases lay between the germline ends. CDR3 protein: CASSLAIQETQYF. CDR3 DNA sequence: TGTGCCAGCAGCTTGGCCATCCAAGAGACCCAGTACTTC.

In the case of this clonotype: Germline is not matched at one junction end, which may reflect a read error. The chain uses TRBV5-1 and TRBJ2-2, with TRBD2 matching 9 bases. In germline, CDR1 is SGHRS, CDR2 YFSETQ. This CDR3 comprises 17 residues. The DNA for the CDR3 is TGTGCCAGCAGCTCGTCTAGCGGGAAAGCCAGGTTGGGGGAGCTGTTTTTT. Its protein is CASSSSSGKARLGELFF.

At least ten counts were recorded for this clonotype. The V call is TRBV5-1, the J call TRBJ1-4; D possibly corresponds to TRBD1 (6 bases). From germline, CDR1 is SGHRS and CDR2 YFSETQ. CDR3 length equals 16 residues. V was cut by 4 bases and J by 0 bases, with 13 bases left in between. The chain's CDR3 is CASSDRTLATNEKLFF. The CDR3 DNA reads as TGCGCCAGCAGCGACAGGACTCTTGCAACTAATGAAAAACTGTTTTTT.

The table lists this clonotype with many counts. This sequence joins TRBV12-3 or TRBV12-4 and TRBJ2-7, with D uncertain. Trimming left V 5 bases short and J 2 bases short, with 10 bases between. The length of the CDR3 is 13 residues. The DNA for the CDR3 is TGTGCCAGCAGTACCGTCGGGCCCTACGAGCAGTACTTC. This gives the protein CASSTVGPYEQYF.

This clonotype was detected many times. The chain is built from TRBV6-2 or TRBV6-3 and TRBJ2-1; 8 nucleotides align to TRBD2. The CDR3 totals 16 residues. J gave up 2 bases and V 7 bases, and 10 bases lay outside the gene matches. Germline assignment: CDR1 MNHEY and CDR2 SVGEGT. CDR3 bases: TGTGCCAGCACCGAAGGGGGACTAGTAACCTACAATGAGCAGTTCTTC. This sequence encodes CASTEGGLVTYNEQFF.

The table lists this clonotype with many counts. The chain combines TRBV7-9 with TRBJ2-3; TRBD2 matches 8 bases. In germline, CDR1 is SEHNR, CDR2 FQNEAQ (reference sequence). The V gene end was trimmed by 6 bases and the J gene end by 0 bases; junction bases not matched to a gene: 5. The CDR3 extends over 15 amino acids. The CDR3 here is CASRGPSGSTDTQYF. The CDR3 region has the DNA TGTGCCAGCAGAGGACCTAGCGGGAGCACAGATACGCAGTATTTT.

Comment on this clonotype: One end of the junction varies from germline; a read error may be responsible. V is TRBV5-1 and J is TRBJ1-2, with 8 positions matching TRBD1. The CDR3 has 14 residues. Per germline, CDR1 SGHRS and CDR2 YFSETQ. In DNA, the CDR3 is TGCGCCATCAGCTTTGAACAGGGGGTAGATGGCTACACCTTC. Translated: CAISFEQGVDGYTF.

On this clonotype itself: A much larger clone lies a single base off, so this may be a read error. The chain employs TRBV3-1 and TRBJ2-7; 8 bases are a match to TRBD1. V was clipped by 5 bases and J by 6 bases; unmatched bases: 12. Germline CDR1 and CDR2: LGHDT and YNNKEL (reference sequence). This CDR3 comprises 15 residues. The CDR3 here is CASSEAGQEKCEQYF. In DNA form, the CDR3 reads TGTGCCAGCAGCGAGGCGGGACAGGAAAAATGCGAGCAGTACTTC.